A single sample is the source of the 20 T cell receptor beta chains below, sequenced in a study of spatial heterogeneity in lung cancer. Points from the study as a whole: For expanded intratumoral alpha and beta TCRs, counts tracked tumor mutation counts.

No antigens are known for them. TCRdb redid the calling of the 5' RACE reads with MiXCR, one entry per CDR3 protein. In the table there are some 2,200 distinct CDR3 sequences, 9.5% to 12% of which are singletons. Time point specified: sample taken at primary tumor resection. Sequencing was performed on lung tumor tissue, taken at surgery. The receptors come from a female donor with early-stage non-small cell lung cancer.

This clonotype is medium-sized within its sample. The CDR3, as DNA: TGCGCCAGCAGCCCCGGGACTAGCGTTTACAATGAGCAGTTCTTC. The encoded protein is CASSPGTSVYNEQFF. V usage is TRBV4-3 and J usage is TRBJ2-1; 10 positions agree with TRBD2. The CDR3 has 15 residues. Germline-derived CDR1 and CDR2 are LGHNA and YSLEER. V trimming: 4 bases; J trimming: 4 bases; junction bases outside the gene matches: 4.

This chain links TRBV12-3 or TRBV12-4 with TRBJ2-2; possible D gene TRBD1, 5 bases. The CDR3 is 12 residues long. Trimming cost V 8 bases and J 7 bases, with 11 bases left between them. CDR3 sequence: CASGRGSGELFF. In nucleotides, the CDR3 is TGTGCCAGCGGTAGGGGCAGCGGGGAGCTGTTTTTT.

Within the sample, this clonotype is medium-sized. The CDR3 DNA follows: TGTGCCAGCAGCGGCGGAGGGACTGGGAGGGACGAGCAGTACTTC. Protein product: CASSGGGTGRDEQYF. The rearrangement joins TRBV3-1 to TRBJ2-7; 7 bases line up with TRBD2. The CDR3 has 15 residues. Unmatched junction bases numbered 12, after V lost 5 bases and J lost 5 bases. The V gene's germline CDR1 is LGHDT and CDR2 YNNKEL (reference sequence).

By sample share, this clonotype is medium-sized. V usage is TRBV11-2 and J usage is TRBJ1-1, with TRBD1 as a possible D gene (6 bases). CDR1 SGHAT and CDR2 FQNNGV come from the germline V gene. CDR3 size: 13 residues. Trimming left V 4 bases short and J 2 bases short, with 8 bases between. CDR3 protein: CASSSGHNTEAFF. For the CDR3, the DNA is TGTGCCAGCAGCTCGGGACATAACACTGAAGCTTTCTTT.

This clonotype counts as medium-sized. This chain joins TRBV9 and TRBJ2-2, with D perhaps TRBD2 (6 bases). This CDR3 has 14 residues. Germline-derived CDR1 and CDR2 are SGDLS and YYNGEE. V dropped 0 bases and J dropped 5 bases, with 8 bases sitting between them. The chain's CDR3 is CASSVAGGTGELFF. The CDR3 nucleotides read TGTGCCAGCAGCGTAGCTGGGGGGACCGGGGAGCTGTTTTTT.

Many counts were recorded for this clonotype. CDR3 amino acids: CSAREGEVEQYF. The CDR3 DNA is TGCAGTGCTAGAGAGGGGGAGGTCGAGCAGTACTTC. V gene TRBV20-1 combines with J gene TRBJ2-7, with D maybe TRBD2 (6 bases). This CDR3 comprises 12 residues. V lost 0 bases to trimming and J lost 6 bases, with 9 bases between them. Germline V gene data show CDR1 as DFQATT and CDR2 as SNEGSKA (reference sequence).

V gene TRBV5-4 combines with J gene TRBJ2-1; a possible D gene is TRBD2 (6 bases). The CDR3 consists of 15 residues. CDR1 and CDR2 (germline): SGHNT, YYREEE (reference sequence). V was clipped by 2 bases and J by 3 bases, with 12 bases between them. The CDR3 DNA reads as TGTGCCAGCAGCTTAGGGCGGGGTGGCTACAATGAGCAGTTCTTC. Protein: CASSLGRGGYNEQFF.

By frequency in the sample, this clonotype is medium-sized. This chain joins TRBV18 and TRBJ2-7; D perhaps matches TRBD2 (6 bases). The CDR3 covers 13 residues. The germline V gene encodes CDR1 KGHSH and CDR2 LQKENI. The V end lost 8 bases, the J end lost 7 bases, and 18 bases lay between the germline ends. CDR3 residues: CASTRTGSGEQYF. CDR3 DNA sequence: TGTGCCAGCACCCGGACGGGGAGCGGGGAGCAGTACTTC.

This sequence joins TRBV28 and TRBJ2-5; D may correspond to TRBD1 or TRBD2 (5 bases each). Between the trimmed V and J ends, which lost 2 bases and 1 base, there was a span of 8 bases. The CDR3 covers 14 residues. Per the germline V gene, CDR1 is MDHEN and CDR2 is SYDVKM. CDR3 coding DNA: TGTGCCAGCAGTTTAGGGGACCGCCAAGAGACCCAGTACTTC. This encodes CASSLGDRQETQYF.

This clonotype came up once. V usage is TRBV30 and J usage is TRBJ2-3, with D hard to call. Trimming stripped 0 bases from V and 5 bases from J, with 6 bases between. Germline loops: CDR1 GTSNPN, CDR2 SVGIG (reference sequence). This CDR3 is built from 12 residues. This chain's CDR3 is CAWSVLGDTQYF. Written as DNA, the CDR3 is TGTGCCTGGAGTGTGTTGGGAGATACGCAGTATTTT.

This clonotype is classed as medium-sized (0.01 to 0.1%). This chain connects TRBV29-1 to TRBJ2-3; a possible D gene is TRBD1 (7 bases). Germline V gives CDR1 SQVTM, CDR2 ANQGSEA. The CDR3 sequence is 13 residues long. The V end lost 3 bases, the J end lost 3 bases, and 10 bases lay between the germline ends. DNA of the CDR3: TGCAGCGTTGATCAGGGGGGAACAGATACGCAGTATTTT. Its translation: CSVDQGGTDTQYF.

This clonotype is medium-sized by share. This chain uses TRBV11-2 with TRBJ2-1, with TRBD1 matching over 11 bases. Germline loops: CDR1 SGHAT, CDR2 FQNNGV. There are 16 residues in the CDR3. V shed 6 bases and J 6 bases; nucleotides not matched to a gene: 10. Written as DNA, the CDR3 is TGTGCCAGCAGAACTGATACCGGGACAGGGGGCAATGAGCAGTTCTTC. Protein sequence: CASRTDTGTGGNEQFF.

By proportion, this clonotype is medium-sized. J is TRBJ1-2 and V is TRBV6-2 or TRBV6-3; tentatively, D is TRBD1 (6 bases). Trimming removed 3 bases from V and 3 bases from J, with 11 bases in between. The CDR3 has 14 residues. CDR1 and CDR2 (germline): MNHEY, SVGEGT. This chain's CDR3 is CASSYGGTDYGYTF. In nucleotides, the CDR3 is TGTGCCAGCAGTTATGGGGGCACCGACTATGGCTACACCTTC.

This clonotype is medium-sized by share. This chain connects TRBV27 to TRBJ2-5; 8 positions agree with TRBD1. The CDR3 spans 13 residues. Germline V lookup: CDR1 MNHEY, CDR2 SMNVEV (reference sequence). V was clipped by 5 bases and J by 7 bases; unmatched bases: 6. The CDR3 DNA reads as TGTGCCAGCAGTAAGACAGGGGTCGGGACCCAGTACTTC. Translated, it gives CASSKTGVGTQYF.

This clonotype is medium-sized in the sample. This chain uses TRBV4-1 with TRBJ2-7; unclear D gene. This CDR3 comprises 11 residues. Trimming took off 3 bases at V and 7 bases at J, with 7 bases between the two ends. Germline CDR1 is MGHRA and CDR2 is YSYEKL. The CDR3 coding sequence is TGCGCCAGCAGCCATGGTATTGAGCAGTACTTC. Translation gives CASSHGIEQYF.

This clonotype was seen only a few times. The chain is built from TRBV30 and TRBJ2-2, with unresolved D. CDR3 length equals 14 residues. V was cut by 0 bases and J by 7 bases, with 12 bases left in between. Germline V gene sequence: CDR1 GTSNPN, CDR2 SVGIG (reference sequence). The CDR3 nucleotides read TGTGCCTGGAGTGTACTGGGTCGTAACGGGGAGCTGTTTTTT. Protein: CAWSVLGRNGELFF.

This clonotype has ten or more counts. J is TRBJ2-7 and V is TRBV11-1, with a weak D call TRBD2 (7 bases). The V end was cut by 0 bases, the J end by 7 bases, with 10 bases between. The germline gives CDR1 SGHAT, CDR2 FQDESV (reference sequence). The CDR3 is 13 amino acids. In DNA form, the CDR3 reads TGTGCCAGCAGCTTAGCGGGGGGGCCGGAGCAGTACTTC. Protein: CASSLAGGPEQYF.

This clonotype counts as medium-sized. This chain connects TRBV5-4 to TRBJ1-3, with 8 bases that match TRBD1. Germline V lookup: CDR1 SGHNT, CDR2 YYREEE (reference sequence). V dropped 4 bases and J dropped 0; count of bases not matched to a gene: 9. The CDR3 runs 17 residues. The CDR3 reads CASSPAGTGVSGNTIYF. The CDR3 DNA follows: TGTGCCAGCAGCCCCGCCGGGACAGGCGTCTCTGGAAACACCATATATTTT. The full variable domain, with the rest looked up from reference TRBV5-4 and TRBJ1-3, is ETGVTQSPTHLIKTRGQQVTLRCSSQSGHNTVSWYQQALGQGPQFIFQYYREEENGRGNFPPRFSGLQFPNYSSELNVNALELDDSALYLCASSPAGTGVSGNTIYFGEGSWLTVV.

In its sample, this clonotype ranks as medium-sized. The CDR3 region has the DNA TGCGCCAGCAGCCAAGATGCCGTCAGACCAAATTCACCCCTCCACTTT. Protein product: CASSQDAVRPNSPLHF. The chain recombines TRBV4-3 with TRBJ1-6; D uncertain. With 0 bases removed from V and 7 bases from J, the gap between germline ends came to 13 bases. Germline CDR1 and CDR2: LGHNA and YSLEER. CDR3 length: 16 amino acids.

In this sample, this clonotype is medium-sized. The genes are TRBV6-2 or TRBV6-3 and TRBJ2-4; D is unclear. Germline V CDR1 and CDR2: MNHEY, SVGEGT. Between the trimmed V and J ends, which lost 6 bases and 0 bases, there was a span of 6 bases. The CDR3 sequence is 13 residues long. CDR3 region: CASRNGAKNIQYF. In nucleotides, the CDR3 is TGTGCCAGCAGGAACGGAGCCAAAAACATTCAGTACTTC.